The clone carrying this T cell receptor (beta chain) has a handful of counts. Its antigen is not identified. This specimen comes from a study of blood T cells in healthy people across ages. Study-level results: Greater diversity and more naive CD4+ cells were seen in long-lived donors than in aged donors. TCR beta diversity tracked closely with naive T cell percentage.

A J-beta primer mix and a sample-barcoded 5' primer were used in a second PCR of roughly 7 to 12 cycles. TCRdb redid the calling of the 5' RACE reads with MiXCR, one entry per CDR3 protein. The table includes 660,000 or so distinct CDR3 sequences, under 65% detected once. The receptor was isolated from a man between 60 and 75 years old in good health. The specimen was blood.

As DNA, the CDR3 is TGTGCCAGCAGCCCCTACTATGATCCGGGCGATGAGCAGTTCTTC. This translates into CASSPYYDPGDEQFF. The chain joins TRBV7-2 to TRBJ2-1; D is undetermined. The CDR3 runs 15 residues. Germline lookup yields CDR1 SGHTA and CDR2 FQGNSA. V lost 5 bases, J lost 8 bases, and 19 bases lay in between.